This TCR beta chain was recorded in a study of blood T cell repertoires in COVID-19 (dated by TCRdb to 2019 to 2021). In the study overall: The collaborator samples originated in the United States, Italy and Spain and spanned the acute and convalescent phases of COVID-19. The material from the prospective study consisted of cDNA or gDNA derived from T cells, B-cell-depleted T cells, or PBMCs. Subjects who had been exposed to COVID-19, were actively infected with it, or had recovered from it provided the deeply sampled blood TCRbeta repertoires that made up the dataset. The repertoires were made available in a free public database intended to serve as a resource for research on the immune response to SARS-CoV-2. Samples came from the ongoing ImmuneRACE study (first 160 participants) plus 1,254 subjects from 6 global collaborators. A de-identified subject ID, COVID-19 status, age in years and sex were almost always included in the sample metadata. Where available, HLA class I and class II types were obtained from metadata supplied by the sample provider rather than from assay-based typing. Broader findings and caveats from the paper: Clinical and demographic metadata were provided uncurated, with the amount varying by source and participant.

TCRbeta CDR3 regions were amplified from genomic DNA by means of the immunoSEQ Assay, a bias-controlled multiplex PCR. In the original analysis: Within the assay, amplification of reference gene primers was used to estimate how many nucleated cells each sample contained. To quantify the absolute abundance of each unique TCRbeta CDR3 rearrangement, sequence reads were collapsed and filtered. For each sample, productive Simpson clonality was calculated as the square root of Simpson's diversity index across productive rearrangements. TCRdb stores this immuneACCESS table with in-frame sequences only. Part of the clones is absent; in the studies checked, under half of the shortfall reflects unresolved V genes, and no reason is known for the rest. The V and J calls and clone size were taken over from that table, and D and trimming were inferred from the DNA. In this sample the table shows about 260,000 clones, 88% of which occur a single time. 0.95% to 1.5% of the sample belongs to the ten largest clones.

Turning to this clone: Its recognized antigen is unknown. The input lacks base qualities; no much larger clone sits a single base away.

V drops 4 bases and J drops 3 bases, leaving 10 bases in between. Via the germline V gene, CDR1 is SGHNT and CDR2 YENEEA. The CDR3 spans 13 residues, from the cysteine through the valine. The sequence is cut down to CDR3 DNA, 39 bases in frame from base 1. Enrolling through a virtual design, the prospective study's participants ranged in age from roughly 18 to 100 years and lived across 24 United States geographic areas. Cohort assignment in the prospective study relied on participant-reported clinical history from a screening survey and a study questionnaire. Mobile phlebotomists in the prospective study collected whole blood, serum and a nasopharyngeal or oropharyngeal swab from every participant. Over a roughly two-month period, participants in the prospective study had the option of providing additional blood draws and questionnaires. Before DNA extraction, blood samples from the prospective study were shipped at room temperature or frozen.

Sample: PBMCs or T cells enriched from blood (not recorded which). The source of this sequence is a middle-aged woman with acute COVID-19. This receptor chain uses TRBV11-3 and TRBJ2-7, with TRBD1 as a weak D call on 6 bases. The DNA reads TGTGCCAGCAGCTACCGGGACAACTACGAGCAGTACGTC. The resulting protein is CASSYRDNYEQYV.